Listed below are T cell receptor beta chains from one sample, sequenced in a study of shared clonotypes between healthy human individuals. The data were produced by immunoSEQ multiplex PCR, yet TCRdb's version contains in-frame clones alone and is incomplete. Of some 1,100,000 clones listed, approximately 80% are singletons. The specimen sequenced was memory CD4+ T cells from PBMCs. The receptor source for this set is a man aged 18 to 29 in good health. Some clones in this sample may be carry-over from other donors' samples. Both conserved end residues are part of each CDR3. A D gene is named only where the DNA matches it firmly. For some rows the clone size is stated as once, few or many, or as a class when expanded; others skip it.

>TRBV7-9|TRBJ2-7|NA|NA
CASSFSVLEAEQYF
TGTGCCAGCAGCTTCTCAGTCTTGGAGGCTGAGCAGTACTTC
>TRBV7-4|TRBJ2-7|NA|NA
CASSSRVPYEQYF
TGTGCCAGCAGCTCCCGGGTCCCCTACGAGCAGTACTTC
>TRBV5-1|TRBJ1-2|NA|NA
CASSSQTGTTNYGYTF
TGCGCCAGCAGCTCACAAACGGGGACAACGAACTATGGCTACACCTTC
>TRBV5-6|TRBJ2-3|NA|NA
CASSLGMPTDTQYF
TGTGCCAGCAGCCTGGGTATGCCTACAGATACGCAGTATTTT
>TRBV4-3|TRBJ2-7|NA|once
CASSQELEFEQYF
TGCGCCAGCAGCCAAGAACTAGAATTCGAGCAGTACTTC
>TRBV29-1|TRBJ1-4|NA|few
CSVAGARGEKLFF
TGCAGCGTTGCGGGGGCCAGGGGTGAAAAACTGTTTTTT
>TRBV7-2|TRBJ2-1|TRBD1|NA
CASSQDRGGYNEQFF
TGTGCCAGCAGTCAGGACAGGGGGGGATACAATGAGCAGTTCTTC
>TRBV10-2|TRBJ1-5|NA|many
CASSLGEQPQHF
TGCGCCAGCAGTCTAGGGGAGCAGCCCCAGCATTTT
>TRBV2|TRBJ2-7|NA|NA
CASTSTWGEQYF
TGTGCCAGCACCTCGACCTGGGGAGAGCAGTACTTC
>TRBV9|TRBJ2-6|NA|few
CASSVRTAGANVLTF
TGTGCCAGCAGCGTTCGGACAGCTGGGGCCAACGTCCTGACTTTC
>TRBV7-2|TRBJ2-4|TRBD2|few
CASSLGTSKNIQYF
TGTGCCAGCAGCTTAGGGACTAGCAAAAACATTCAGTACTTC
>TRBV28|TRBJ1-1|TRBD1|NA
CASSRGQGSAFF
TGTGCCAGCAGCCGAGGACAGGGTAGCGCTTTCTTT
>TRBV9|TRBJ1-6|NA|NA
CASSVEGFSNSPLHF
TGTGCCAGCAGCGTAGAAGGTTTCTCGAATTCACCCCTCCACTTT
>TRBV7-2|TRBJ1-5|TRBD1|few
CASRSGQNSNQPQHF
TGTGCCAGCAGATCGGGACAGAATAGCAATCAGCCCCAGCATTTT
>TRBV19|TRBJ1-2|NA|NA
CASRQEDGYTF
TGTGCCAGTAGACAGGAGGATGGCTACACCTTC
>TRBV2|TRBJ1-6|NA|NA
CASTGTVSSPLHF
TGTGCCAGCACGGGGACGGTTAGTTCACCCCTCCACTTT
>TRBV29-1|TRBJ2-3|TRBD2|NA
CSFGGTSENTDTQYF
TGCAGCTTTGGTGGGACTAGCGAGAACACAGATACGCAGTATTTT
>TRBV29-1|TRBJ2-1|TRBD2|NA
CSVGLAGHYNEQFF
TGCAGCGTTGGTCTAGCGGGACACTACAATGAGCAGTTCTTC